This TCR beta chain emerged from a study of T cell responses to AZD1222 COVID-19 vaccine. From germline, CDR1 is SEHNR and CDR2 FQNEAQ (reference sequence). V was cut by 1 base and J by 3 bases, with 12 bases left in between. The CDR3 consists of 15 residues. Sequenced by immunoSEQ multiplex PCR; TCRdb stores in-frame clones only, minus some. The sample has 73,000 or so clones; approximately 80% are singletons. Here the sequenced sample was peripheral blood, taken on day 0 of AZD1222 vaccination. The TCR sequence derives from an adult in good health. This chain links TRBV7-9 with TRBJ1-1; D is possibly TRBD1 (5 bases). CDR3 sequence reads: CASSLVGRGDTEAFF. The CDR3, as DNA: TGTGCCAGCAGCTTAGTGGGGAGGGGAGACACTGAAGCTTTCTTT.